This T cell receptor (beta chain) derives from a study of chemoradiotherapy in HPV16-positive cancers. The V and J ends lost 8 bases and 5 bases, in that order; junction bases with no gene match: 7. Germline loops: CDR1 MNHEY, CDR2 SMNVEV (reference sequence). The CDR3 runs to 13 residues. Measured with immunoSEQ multiplex PCR; TCRdb has only the in-frame clones, and not every one. Of approximately 10,000 clones listed, roughly 75% are singletons. Over chemoradiotherapy, repertoires were sampled more than once. This sample was taken from a patient who underwent chemoradiotherapy. This chain joins TRBV27 and TRBJ1-1; 8 bases are shared with TRBD1. The source is a human donor with HPV-associated anogenital cancer. CDR3 sequence reads: CASWGQEVTEAFF. CDR3 bases: TGTGCCAGCTGGGGACAGGAAGTTACTGAAGCTTTCTTT.